This T cell receptor beta chain stems from a study of cytomegalovirus exposure and HLA in healthy donors. Study information: It was reported in a later analysis that the 95 to 150 validation repertoires used the same platform as the approximately 600 first-cohort repertoires. Study-wide results and caveats: Reports showed the classifier diagnosing cytomegalovirus status with high specificity and sensitivity. The study flagged about 150 TCR beta chains as cytomegalovirus-associated.

The assay was immunoSEQ multiplex PCR, and TCRdb's table has in-frame clones only and misses some. The sample shows some 170,000 clones, 85% to 90% of them seen only once. In the case of this clone: Its cognate antigen is unknown.

In germline, CDR1 is SQVTM, CDR2 ANQGSEA. This CDR3 contains 14 residues. The J segment lost 6 bases and the V segment lost 7 bases, leaving 10 bases of the junction unmatched. Specimen: PBMCs. The TCR originated in a woman aged 25-40 years in good health and CMV-seronegative. V and J are TRBV29-1 and TRBJ2-2, with TRBD1 identical over 8 bases. Written as DNA, the CDR3 is TGCAGCGCCGCCCTGACAGGGGTGGCCGGGGAGCTGTTTTTT. This sequence encodes CSAALTGVAGELFF.